The following is a T cell receptor (beta chain) sequence with its context. The CDR3 runs to 15 residues. CDR1 and CDR2 (germline): LGHNA, YNFKEQ. Trimming pared 4 bases from V and 1 base from J, leaving 13 bases between. This sample was included in a study of CD8 T cells in Susac syndrome. TCR beta was sequenced from blood CD8+ and CD4+ T cells. Negative magnetic isolation gave CD8+ and CD4+ cells; FACS enriched CD8+ TEMRA. Random hexamers primed reverse transcription of about 0.5 to 1 ug RNA. Amplification of TCR beta CDR3 spanned 54 Vbeta and 13 Jbeta via immunoSEQ multiplex PCR. A single record per CDR3 protein comes from TCRdb applying MiXCR to the immunoSEQ multiplex PCR reads. The sample yields about 52,000 distinct CDR3 sequences, approximately 93% seen once.

This chain uses TRBV4-2 with TRBJ1-1; unclear D gene. Sequenced: CD8+ T cells from PBMCs. The TCR comes from a human donor with multiple sclerosis. This chain's CDR3 is CASSPHKEPNTEAFF. The CDR3 DNA reads TGTGCCAGCAGCCCCCATAAGGAACCGAACACTGAAGCTTTCTTT.